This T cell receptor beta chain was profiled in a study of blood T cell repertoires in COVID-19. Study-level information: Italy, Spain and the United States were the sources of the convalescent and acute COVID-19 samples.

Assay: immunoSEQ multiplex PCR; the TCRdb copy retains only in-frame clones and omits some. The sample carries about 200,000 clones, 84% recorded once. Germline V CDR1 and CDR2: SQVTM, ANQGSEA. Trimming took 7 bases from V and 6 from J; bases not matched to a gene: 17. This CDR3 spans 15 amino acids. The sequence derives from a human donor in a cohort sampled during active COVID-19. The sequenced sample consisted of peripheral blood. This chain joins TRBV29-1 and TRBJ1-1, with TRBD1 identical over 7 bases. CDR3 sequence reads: CSATNPTGFGSEAFF. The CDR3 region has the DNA TGCAGCGCTACGAACCCGACAGGGTTCGGGTCTGAAGCTTTCTTT.